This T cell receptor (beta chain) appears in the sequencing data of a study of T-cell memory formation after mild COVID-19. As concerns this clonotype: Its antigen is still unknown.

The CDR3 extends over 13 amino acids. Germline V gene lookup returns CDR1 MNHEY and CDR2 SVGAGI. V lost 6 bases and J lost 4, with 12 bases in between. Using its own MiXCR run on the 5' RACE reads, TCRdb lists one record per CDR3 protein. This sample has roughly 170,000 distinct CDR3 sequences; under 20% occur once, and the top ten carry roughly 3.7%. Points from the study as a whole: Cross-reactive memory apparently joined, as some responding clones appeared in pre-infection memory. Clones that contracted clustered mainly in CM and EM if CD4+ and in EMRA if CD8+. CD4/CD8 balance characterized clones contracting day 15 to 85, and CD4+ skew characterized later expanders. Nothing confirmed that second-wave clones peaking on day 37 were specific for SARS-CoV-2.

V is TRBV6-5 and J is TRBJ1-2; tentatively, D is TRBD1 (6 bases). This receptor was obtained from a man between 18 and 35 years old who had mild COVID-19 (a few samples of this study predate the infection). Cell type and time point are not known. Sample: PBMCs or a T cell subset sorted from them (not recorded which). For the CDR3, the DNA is TGTGCCAGCAGCGGACAGATTTCCTATGGCTACACCTTC. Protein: CASSGQISYGYTF.